This T cell receptor (beta chain) was recorded in a study of patients and donors after allogeneic stem cell transplantation. This clonotype was seen a few times. TCRdb called the RT-PCR reads again in MiXCR, with one record for every CDR3 protein. In the table there are some 40,000 distinct CDR3 sequences, about 30% of which are singletons. The material sequenced was blood, either unsorted or a sorted T cell fraction (not recorded which). The TCR comes from a human donor who was either an allogeneic HSCT recipient or a stem cell or donor lymphocyte infusion donor (not recorded which). It is not recorded whose cells these are; they may come from a transplant donor.

In nucleotides, the CDR3 is TGCGCCAGCAGACTTCTCGGGAGGTCCACCGGGGAGCTGTTTTTT. As protein: CASRLLGRSTGELFF. The chain joins TRBV10-2 to TRBJ2-2, with 7 bases that match TRBD2. Germline CDR1 WSHSY, CDR2 SAAADI. Trimming cost V 6 bases and J 4 bases; bases outside gene matches: 8. The CDR3 covers 15 residues.